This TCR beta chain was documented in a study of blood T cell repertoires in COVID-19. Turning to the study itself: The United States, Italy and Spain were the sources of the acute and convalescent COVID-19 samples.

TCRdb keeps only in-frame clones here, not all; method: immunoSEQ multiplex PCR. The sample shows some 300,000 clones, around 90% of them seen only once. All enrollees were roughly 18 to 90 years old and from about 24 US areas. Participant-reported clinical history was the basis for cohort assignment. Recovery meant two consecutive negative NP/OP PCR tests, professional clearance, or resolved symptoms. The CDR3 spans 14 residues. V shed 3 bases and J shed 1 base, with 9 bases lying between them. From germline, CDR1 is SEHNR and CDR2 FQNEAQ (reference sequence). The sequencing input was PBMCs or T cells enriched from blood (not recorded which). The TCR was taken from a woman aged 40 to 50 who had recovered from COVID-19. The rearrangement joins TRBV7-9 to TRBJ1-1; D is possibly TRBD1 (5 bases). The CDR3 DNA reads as TGTGCCAGCAGCTTCGCAGGGTCGAACACTGAAGCTTTCTTT. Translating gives CASSFAGSNTEAFF.